Sequencing of this TCR beta chain was carried out in a study of T-cell memory formation after mild COVID-19 (dated by TCRdb to the early 2020s). About the study as a whole: TCR sequence clusters from the two donors were found to be largely donor specific. Longitudinal TCRalpha and TCRbeta repertoire sequencing tracked T-cell clones expanding and contracting after mild COVID-19 in a couple of donors. Two young, previously healthy adult volunteers, one female and one male, were included in the cohort.

As to this clonotype: Its recognized antigen is unknown. No qualities accompany the bases; no much larger clone lies one base away.

The instrument given in TCRdb is Illumina NovaSeq 6000. Using 5'RACE with constant-segment primers, TCRalpha and TCRbeta cDNA libraries were constructed, with sample barcodes and unique molecular identifiers added in the process. RNA was extracted from every sample with Trizol reagent. Library amplification was performed in two PCR steps, and a second sample barcode and Illumina TruSeq adapters were introduced in the second step. Sequencing of the libraries was done on an Illumina NovaSeq, producing 2 x 150 bp paired-end reads. As for how the authors treated the data: The reads were demultiplexed and collapsed into UMI-guided consensus sequences using migec v1.2.7. With mixcr v2.1.11, UMI consensuses were aligned to TRA and TRB V and J templates and assembled into clonotypes. A clonotype was counted as expanded or contracted only when both edgeR and NoisET called the clonotype significant, with the noise models trained on biological replicates. edgeR calls used a false discovery rate-adjusted p below 0.01 and a log2 fold-change threshold of 1. As an exploratory analysis of dynamics, max-normalized trajectories of the 1000 most abundant clonotypes were examined by PCA with hierarchical clustering. The CD4 or CD8 phenotype of responding clones was assigned using the separately sequenced CD4+ and CD8+ repertoires. The raw public reads went through TCRdb reprocessing: fastp at Q25, MiXCR clone calling, in-frame beta chains kept. Entries that share a CDR3 protein sequence are merged under the most common genes and DNA. The V and J calls come from TCRdb's annotation, not from the publication. Here the sample has about 250,000 distinct CDR3 sequences; 15% occur a single time. Over 2% of the sample lies in the top ten.

Ficoll-Paque density gradient centrifugation was the method used to isolate PBMCs. Broad study findings and their caveats: Contracting CD4+ clones appeared mostly in the CM and EM memory subsets, whereas CD8+ clones were enriched in EMRA. Some responding clones were found in pre-infection memory, which suggests that pre-existing cross-reactive memory T cells took part in the SARS-CoV-2 response. SARS-CoV-2 specificity of the second-wave clones peaking on day 37 was not confirmed. The study included only a couple of mild cases, and larger cohorts that include severe cases with pre-infection samples were judged to be necessary. Balanced CD4/CD8 phenotypes were observed for clones contracting from day 15 to 85, whereas a bias towards CD4+ was observed for a second wave of clones expanding from day 15 to 37.

From the cysteine through the phenylalanine, the CDR3 covers 13 amino acids. Here the CDR3 DNA is all that survives: 39 bases in frame from base 1. The germline ends are 6 bases apart after V is trimmed by 6 bases and J by 1 base. The germline V gene encodes CDR1 MNHNY and CDR2 SVGAGI (reference sequence). Rearrangement joined TRBV6-6 to TRBJ1-4, with the D gene too uncertain to name. This TCR came from an adult woman who had mild COVID-19 (a few samples of this study predate the infection). The sample titles of this study are shuffled in the database, so cell type and time point are left out; the donor was told from shared clones. The sequencing sample was made of PBMCs or a T cell subset sorted from them (not recorded which). At the DNA level, the sequence is TGTGCCAGCAGAAGGGTAACTAATGAAAAACTGTTTTTT. Its protein is CASRRVTNEKLFF.